The 2 T cell receptor beta chains below come from one sample, sequenced in a study of cytomegalovirus exposure and HLA in healthy donors. In the PCR, 60 Vbeta and 13 Jbeta primers were used. Using immunoSEQ multiplex PCR, the repertoire was profiled, and TCRdb retains in-frame clones only, with some absent. The sample shows about 200,000 clones, around 83% of them seen only once. Sequenced input: PBMCs. Every receptor here comes from a woman aged 45 to 65 in good health and CMV-seropositive.

This chain joins TRBV15 and TRBJ2-5; 10 bases are shared with TRBD2. The germline gives CDR1 LNHNV, CDR2 YYDKDF (reference sequence). V shed 1 base, J shed 0 bases, and the junction held 5 bases outside the gene matches. This CDR3 contains 17 residues. The CDR3 is CATSRGEAGGYQETQYF. In DNA form, the CDR3 reads TGTGCCACCAGCAGAGGGGAAGCGGGAGGGTACCAAGAGACCCAGTACTTC.

The rearrangement uses TRBV15 and TRBJ1-3; D remains unclear. Trimming removed 8 bases from V and 2 bases from J, with 10 bases in between. Germline assignment: CDR1 LNHNV and CDR2 YYDKDF (reference sequence). This CDR3 spans 13 amino acids. In nucleotides, the CDR3 is TGTGCCACCGTCGAAAGCCCTGGAAACACCATATATTTT. It specifies CATVESPGNTIYF.